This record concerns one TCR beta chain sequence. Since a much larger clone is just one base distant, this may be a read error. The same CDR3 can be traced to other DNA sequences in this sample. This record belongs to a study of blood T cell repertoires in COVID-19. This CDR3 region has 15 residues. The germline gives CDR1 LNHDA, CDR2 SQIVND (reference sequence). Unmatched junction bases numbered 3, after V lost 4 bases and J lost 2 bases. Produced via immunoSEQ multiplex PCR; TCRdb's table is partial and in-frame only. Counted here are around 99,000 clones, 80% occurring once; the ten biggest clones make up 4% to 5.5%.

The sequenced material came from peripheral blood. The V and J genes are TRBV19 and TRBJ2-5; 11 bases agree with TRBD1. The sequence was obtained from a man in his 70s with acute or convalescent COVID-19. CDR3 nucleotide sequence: TGTGCCAGTAGTACCGGGACAGGGGGTCAAGAGACCCAGTACTTC. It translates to CASSTGTGGQETQYF.